Listed here are 13 T cell receptor beta chains from one sample, sequenced in a study of CD8 T cells in Susac syndrome. The RNA, about 0.5 to 1 ug, was put through reverse transcription using random hexamers. TCRdb used MiXCR to reprocess the immunoSEQ multiplex PCR reads, holding one entry per CDR3 protein. Counted here are some 170,000 distinct CDR3 sequences, less than 95% occurring once; the ten biggest clones make up around 0.11%. Sequencing was performed on CD4+ T cells from PBMCs. The source is a human donor in good health.

CDR3 DNA: TGTGCCAGCAGTGGGAGGGACGGGGTCACTGAAGCTTTCTTT. This encodes CASSGRDGVTEAFF. V gene TRBV25-1 combines with J gene TRBJ1-1; a possible D gene is TRBD1 (5 bases). V lost 4 bases and J lost 4, with 13 bases in between. CDR1 is MGHDK and CDR2 is SYGVNS in the germline V gene. This CDR3 comprises 14 residues. Variable domain in full (rest from reference TRBV25-1 and TRBJ1-1): EADIYQTPRYLVIGTGKKITLECSQTMGHDKMYWYQQDPGMELHLIHYSYGVNSTEKGDLSSESTVSRIRTEHFPLTLESARPSHTSQYLCASSGRDGVTEAFFGQGTRLTVV.

The J gene is TRBJ2-7, the V gene TRBV6-2 or TRBV6-3; the match to TRBD2 covers 8 bases. The CDR3 length is 17 residues. Per the germline V gene, CDR1 is MNHEY and CDR2 is SVGEGT. With V trimmed by 2 bases and J by 1 base, 10 bases remained unmatched. CDR3: CASSYGRLLAASYEQYF. In DNA, the CDR3 is TGTGCCAGCAGTTACGGGCGGTTACTAGCGGCTTCCTACGAGCAGTACTTC.

The chain employs TRBV9 and TRBJ2-3; D may be TRBD2 (6 bases). Trimming removed 0 bases from V and 6 bases from J, with 11 bases in between. The CDR3 has 14 residues. The V gene's germline CDR1 is SGDLS and CDR2 YYNGEE. CDR3 protein: CASSVELAADTQYF. The CDR3 DNA follows: TGTGCCAGCAGCGTAGAACTAGCAGCCGATACGCAGTATTTT.

The chain carries TRBV27 and TRBJ2-3; 8 bases are shared with TRBD1. The CDR3 contains 12 residues. The ends lost 6 bases at V and 6 bases at J; junction bases unmatched: 2. Germline-derived CDR1 and CDR2 are MNHEY and SMNVEV (reference sequence). CDR3 DNA: TGTGCCAGCAGGACAGGGGCGGATACGCAGTATTTT. Amino acid sequence: CASRTGADTQYF.

V is TRBV28 and J is TRBJ2-2; 8 nucleotides agree with TRBD2. The ends lost 7 bases at V and 5 bases at J; junction bases unmatched: 15. CDR1 is MDHEN and CDR2 is SYDVKM in the germline V gene. The length of the CDR3 is 17 residues. CDR3 sequence (DNA): TGTGCCAGCACCGACAGTCTCGGGAGGGCCCGGACCGGGGAGCTGTTTTTT. Amino acids: CASTDSLGRARTGELFF.

CDR3 loop: CASSQDGRAGANVLTF. DNA of the CDR3: TGTGCCAGCAGCCAAGATGGGAGGGCTGGGGCCAACGTCCTGACTTTC. The chain combines TRBV4-2 with TRBJ2-6; TRBD2 matches at 7 bases. J lost 2 bases, V lost 0 bases, and 1 base had no gene match. From germline, CDR1 is LGHNA and CDR2 YNFKEQ. The CDR3 is 16 amino acids.

V usage is TRBV19 and J usage is TRBJ2-1, with 8 bases that match TRBD2. The length of the CDR3 is 15 residues. J was trimmed by 7 bases and V by 5 bases; bases with no gene match: 10. Germline CDR1 LNHDA, CDR2 SQIVND (reference sequence). The CDR3 protein is CASSPAGGLRNEQFF. The CDR3 DNA reads as TGTGCCAGTAGTCCGGCGGGAGGTCTGCGGAATGAGCAGTTCTTC.

The J gene is TRBJ2-3, the V gene TRBV7-2; tentatively, D is TRBD2 (5 bases). Deletions cut 4 bases from V and 4 bases from J, with 9 bases between. CDR3 length: 13 residues. Germline values: CDR1 SGHTA, CDR2 FQGNSA. CDR3 sequence reads: CASSSVLADTQYF. The CDR3 nucleotides are TGTGCCAGCAGCTCCGTACTAGCAGATACGCAGTATTTT.

This chain's CDR3 is CASSFQQGAWETQYF. CDR3 in DNA: TGTGCCAGCAGTTTCCAACAGGGGGCGTGGGAGACCCAGTACTTC. The chain recombines TRBV12-3 or TRBV12-4 with TRBJ2-5; 9 bases are shared with TRBD1. V was pared by 3 bases and J by 5 bases, with 7 bases of the junction left unmatched. CDR3 length: 15 residues.

The rearrangement uses TRBV7-2 and TRBJ1-4; TRBD1 might be the D (6 bases). The length of the CDR3 is 17 residues. The V gene's germline CDR1 is SGHTA and CDR2 FQGNSA. V lost 5 bases, J lost 2 bases, and 18 bases lay in between. The CDR3 region is CASSPRVGQGTNEKLFF. CDR3 coding DNA: TGTGCCAGCAGCCCTAGGGTGGGGCAGGGGACTAATGAAAAACTGTTTTTT.

The genes are TRBV28 and TRBJ1-1; D not certain. Germline V gene data show CDR1 as MDHEN and CDR2 as SYDVKM. The CDR3 is made up of 15 amino acids. Trimming pared 5 bases from V and 1 base from J, leaving 14 bases between. As DNA, the CDR3 is TGTGCCAGCAGTCCCCCCGCGAGGAGGAACACTGAAGCTTTCTTT. Protein product: CASSPPARRNTEAFF.

The chain combines TRBV29-1 with TRBJ2-6, with 7 bases aligning to TRBD2. CDR3 size: 16 residues. V trimming: 4 bases; J trimming: 0 bases; junction bases outside the gene matches: 6. Germline V gene sequence: CDR1 SQVTM, CDR2 ANQGSEA. CDR3 amino acids: CSVAQAGVSGANVLTF. The CDR3 DNA follows: TGCAGCGTTGCTCAGGCGGGAGTCTCTGGGGCCAACGTCCTGACTTTC.

V gene TRBV29-1 combines with J gene TRBJ2-4; TRBD2 agrees at 7 bases. J lost 6 bases, V lost 3 bases, and 2 bases had no gene match. The germline gives CDR1 SQVTM, CDR2 ANQGSEA. CDR3 length equals 12 residues. This CDR3 is CSVDSGGNIQYF. DNA for the CDR3: TGCAGCGTTGATTCGGGGGGAAACATTCAGTACTTC.